This is a list of T cell receptor beta chains from one sample in a study of cytomegalovirus exposure and HLA in healthy donors. Profiled with immunoSEQ multiplex PCR; TCRdb holds only in-frame clones, not every one. The sample lists approximately 150,000 clones, 75% to 85% occurring once. Source material: PBMCs. These receptor sequences come from a woman aged 30 to 39 in good health and CMV-seropositive. Each CDR3 is given with its conserved first and last residue. A D gene is named only where the DNA matches it firmly. The size entry is marked missing in some rows and otherwise reads once, few, many or a size class.

>NA|NA|TRBJ2-2|TRBV28
CASTPLVNLYTGELFF
TGTGCCAGCACCCCCTTAGTAAACCTATACACCGGGGAGCTGTTTTTT
>NA|NA|TRBJ1-2|TRBV10-2
CASSGPARNGYTF
TGCGCCAGCAGTGGCCCGGCTAGGAATGGCTACACCTTC
>NA|few|TRBJ2-7|TRBV7-2
CASSSQLVFPYEQYF
TGTGCCAGCAGCTCACAACTAGTCTTCCCCTACGAGCAGTACTTC
>TRBD2|few|TRBJ2-1|TRBV6-5
CASSYQRETYEQFF
TGTGCCAGCAGTTACCAGCGGGAGACCTATGAGCAGTTCTTC
>TRBD2|NA|TRBJ2-7|TRBV28
CASSQRIAGEFWQYF
TGTGCCAGCAGTCAGAGGATAGCGGGGGAATTTTGGCAGTACTTC
>NA|NA|TRBJ2-5|TRBV30
CAWSATQGGETQYF
TGTGCCTGGAGTGCAACACAGGGGGGGGAGACCCAGTACTTC
>TRBD1|once|TRBJ2-7|TRBV7-2
CASSSRDRETYEQYF
TGTGCCAGCAGCTCCCGGGACAGGGAAACCTACGAGCAGTACTTC
>TRBD1|NA|TRBJ2-3|TRBV5-5
CASSLLDRGGTDTQYF
TGTGCCAGCAGCTTATTGGACAGGGGAGGGACAGATACGCAGTATTTT
>NA|NA|TRBJ2-5|TRBV7-3
CASSRRGGGETQYF
TGTGCCAGCAGCCGAAGGGGAGGCGGAGAGACCCAGTACTTC
>TRBD1|NA|TRBJ2-5|TRBV7-8
CASSLEWDSQETQYF
TGTGCCAGCAGCTTAGAATGGGACAGTCAAGAGACCCAGTACTTC
>NA|NA|TRBJ2-1|TRBV6-1
CASSEGDFSYNEQFF
TGTGCCAGCAGTGAAGGGGACTTTTCCTACAATGAGCAGTTCTTC
>NA|NA|TRBJ2-7|TRBV10-1
CASSDRYEQYF
TGCGCCAGCAGTGATCGGTACGAGCAGTACTTC
>TRBD2|NA|TRBJ2-5|TRBV5-1
CASSLAGVQETQYF
TGCGCCAGCAGCTTAGCGGGAGTGCAAGAGACCCAGTACTTC
>NA|NA|TRBJ2-7|TRBV11-2
CASSSVGNYEQYF
TGTGCCAGCAGCTCAGTCGGGAACTACGAGCAGTACTTC
>TRBD1|NA|TRBJ2-1|TRBV5-1
CASSTMGQGRVF
TGCGCCAGCAGCACCATGGGACAGGGTAGGGTCTTC
>NA|NA|TRBJ2-1|TRBV11-3
CASTLAEYNEQFF
TGTGCCAGCACCTTAGCGGAGTACAATGAGCAGTTCTTC
>NA|NA|TRBJ2-5|TRBV4-1
CASSQDRDTETQYF
TGCGCCAGCAGCCAAGATAGGGACACGGAGACCCAGTACTTC
>NA|once|TRBJ1-1|TRBV28
CASSLARGNTEAFF
TGTGCCAGCAGTTTAGCTCGGGGTAACACTGAAGCTTTCTTT
>TRBD1|NA|TRBJ1-1|TRBV5-4
CASGGGGLNTEAFF
TGTGCCAGCGGAGGGGGCGGTTTGAACACTGAAGCTTTCTTT
>NA|NA|TRBJ2-2|TRBV29-1
CSVGDGTTDEGELFF
TGCAGCGTTGGTGACGGGACAACGGACGAGGGGGAGCTGTTTTTT
>NA|NA|TRBJ2-7|TRBV6-5
CASCPRESGYEQYF
TGTGCCAGCTGCCCCCGGGAAAGCGGCTACGAGCAGTACTTC
>TRBD2|NA|TRBJ2-3|TRBV5-1
CASSPLTSGNTDTQYF
TGCGCCAGCAGCCCTCTGACTAGCGGGAACACAGATACGCAGTATTTT
>TRBD1|NA|TRBJ2-3|TRBV30
CAWNRGQPNTDTQYF
TGTGCCTGGAACCGGGGACAGCCGAACACAGATACGCAGTATTTT
>TRBD1|NA|TRBJ1-1|TRBV6-6
CASSYPGRGPEAFF
TGTGCCAGCAGTTACCCAGGTAGGGGGCCTGAAGCTTTCTTT